The next 26 T cell receptor beta chains were all read from a single sample in a study of T cells after posttransplantation cyclophosphamide. Libraries were prepared by immunoSEQ multiplex PCR; TCRdb keeps only in-frame clonotypes and omits some of them. The sample records approximately 52,000 clones, around 83% being singletons. The source material was PBMCs. The receptors were sampled from a man under 40 with a blood cancer, CMV-positive, and with a related stem cell donor.

The chain joins TRBV7-9 to TRBJ2-1, with 12 positions matching TRBD2. The CDR3 is 18 residues long. Looked up from germline, CDR1 is SEHNR and CDR2 is FQNEAQ (reference sequence). Trimming cost V 2 bases and J 4 bases; bases outside gene matches: 9. The CDR3 coding sequence is TGTGCCAGCAGCTTAATTCGCGGTGGACTAGCGGGGTACAATGAGCAGTTCTTC. It translates to CASSLIRGGLAGYNEQFF.

The rearrangement joins TRBV28 to TRBJ2-3; possible D gene TRBD2, 7 bases. Germline lookup yields CDR1 MDHEN and CDR2 SYDVKM. Trimming shortened V by 11 bases and J by 2 bases, and 20 bases separated the two germline ends. CDR3 length: 15 amino acids. The CDR3 DNA is TGTGCCTCCCGGACTGTGGGGGGGGCCACAGATACGCAGTATTTT. It specifies CASRTVGGATDTQYF. Full variable domain (rest looked up from reference TRBV28 and TRBJ2-3): DVKVTQSSRYLVKRTGEKVFLECVQDMDHENMFWYRQDPGLGLRLIYFSYDVKMKEKGDIPEGYSVSREKKERFSLILESASTNQTSMYLCASRTVGGATDTQYFGPGTRLTVL.

The V and J genes are TRBV4-1 and TRBJ1-3; D uncertain. V was pared by 4 bases and J by 0 bases, with 13 bases between. The CDR3 contains 16 residues. The V gene's germline CDR1 is MGHRA and CDR2 YSYEKL. The chain's CDR3 is CASSPGAPNSGNTIYF. The CDR3 DNA reads TGCGCCAGCAGCCCAGGCGCCCCCAACTCTGGAAACACCATATATTTT.

The CDR3 region is CASSPLAGGRADTQYF. CDR3 sequence (DNA): TGTGCCAGCAGTCCGTTGGCAGGTGGGAGGGCAGATACGCAGTATTTT. The chain uses TRBV27 and TRBJ2-3, with TRBD2 identical over 7 bases. This CDR3 is built from 16 residues. Per germline, CDR1 MNHEY and CDR2 SMNVEV (reference sequence). Unmatched junction bases numbered 12, after V lost 5 bases and J lost 4 bases.

The J gene is TRBJ1-1, the V gene TRBV4-3; D possibly corresponds to TRBD1 (5 bases). The CDR3 loop spans 15 amino acids. Looked up from germline, CDR1 is LGHNA and CDR2 is YSLEER. Deletions cut 6 bases from V and 1 base from J, with 15 bases between. CDR3 protein: CASSSSGGWNTEAFF. The CDR3 nucleotides are TGCGCCAGCAGTTCTTCTGGGGGGTGGAACACTGAAGCTTTCTTT.

In this sample, this clone turned up once. Mismatch with germline at one junction end may stem from a read error. This chain links TRBV7-7 with TRBJ2-3; 7 positions match TRBD1. CDR3 length: 13 amino acids. Germline CDR1 SSHAT, CDR2 FNYEAQ (reference sequence). The DNA for the CDR3 is TGTGCTAGCAGCGCCCAGGGGGTCGATACGCAGTATTTT. Encoded protein: CASSAQGVDTQYF.

The chain couples TRBV5-6 to TRBJ2-5; D is unclear. CDR1 and CDR2 from the germline V gene are SGHDT and YYEEEE. Trimming stripped 2 bases from V and 4 bases from J, with 3 bases between. The CDR3 sequence is 11 residues long. This CDR3 reads CASSFLETQYF. CDR3 bases: TGTGCCAGCAGCTTCTTAGAGACCCAGTACTTC. The full variable domain, in which reference TRBV5-6 and TRBJ2-5 provide the parts outside the CDR3, is DAGVTQSPTHLIKTRGQQVTLRCSPKSGHDTVSWYQQALGQGPQFIFQYYEEEERQRGNFPDRFSGHQFPNYSSELNVNALLLGDSALYLCASSFLETQYFGPGTRLLVL.

The rearrangement uses TRBV4-1 and TRBJ1-2; TRBD1 agrees at 9 bases. The germline gives CDR1 MGHRA, CDR2 YSYEKL. The CDR3 sequence is 16 residues long. V lost 0 bases, J lost 6 bases, and 8 bases stayed unmatched. CDR3 in amino acids: CASSQDMGQGLDGYTF. Written as DNA, the CDR3 is TGCGCCAGCAGCCAAGATATGGGACAGGGTCTGGATGGCTACACCTTC.

This chain uses TRBV6-1 with TRBJ1-2, with 9 bases that match TRBD1. Germline assignment: CDR1 MNHNS and CDR2 SASEGT. The CDR3 loop spans 14 amino acids. V lost 6 bases to trimming and J lost 5 bases; unmatched junction nucleotides: 7. The CDR3, as DNA: TGTGCCAGCAGCGGACAGGGGATAGGGTATGGCTACACCTTC. It translates to CASSGQGIGYGYTF.

The J gene is TRBJ1-5, the V gene TRBV27; D not resolved. The CDR3 runs to 13 residues. Deletions cut 6 bases from V and 6 bases from J, with 12 bases between. The germline V gene has CDR1 MNHEY and CDR2 SMNVEV (reference sequence). The CDR3 sequence: CASRGISGQPQHF. The CDR3 nucleotides read TGTGCCAGCAGAGGTATTAGCGGTCAGCCCCAGCATTTT.

Only a few counts were recorded for this clone. V gene TRBV19 combines with J gene TRBJ2-1; 11 bases fit TRBD2. The V gene's germline CDR1 is LNHDA and CDR2 SQIVND (reference sequence). This CDR3 has 14 residues. V was pared by 4 bases and J by 9 bases, with 5 bases of the junction left unmatched. CDR3 in amino acids: CASSRGLAETEQFF. CDR3 coding DNA: TGTGCCAGTAGTAGGGGACTAGCGGAGACTGAGCAGTTCTTC.

The chain joins TRBV28 to TRBJ2-5, with 7 positions matching TRBD1. The CDR3 consists of 14 residues. Germline-derived CDR1 and CDR2 are MDHEN and SYDVKM. Unmatched junction bases numbered 7, after V lost 6 bases and J lost 3 bases. The CDR3 DNA reads TGTGCCAGCAGCCTACTCAGGGGGAAAGAGACCCAGTACTTC. The encoded protein is CASSLLRGKETQYF. Filled out from reference TRBV28 and TRBJ2-5, the complete variable domain reads DVKVTQSSRYLVKRTGEKVFLECVQDMDHENMFWYRQDPGLGLRLIYFSYDVKMKEKGDIPEGYSVSREKKERFSLILESASTNQTSMYLCASSLLRGKETQYFGPGTRLLVL.

The chain employs TRBV7-2 and TRBJ2-6; 8 bases agree with TRBD2. CDR1 and CDR2 from the germline V gene are SGHTA and FQGNSA. The ends lost 2 bases at V and 0 bases at J; junction bases unmatched: 3. The CDR3 is 17 amino acids. The CDR3 sequence is CASSLFGGDSGANVLTF. The CDR3 DNA reads as TGTGCCAGCAGCTTATTCGGGGGGGACTCTGGGGCCAACGTCCTGACTTTC.

The chain uses TRBV5-4 and TRBJ2-1; 9 bases match TRBD2. J lost 7 bases, V lost 1 base, and 9 bases had no gene match. Germline V lookup: CDR1 SGHNT, CDR2 YYREEE (reference sequence). The CDR3 is 16 amino acids. CDR3 amino acids: CASSLLLSGSVNEQFF. The CDR3 DNA is TGTGCCAGCAGCTTGTTGCTTAGCGGGAGTGTAAATGAGCAGTTCTTC.

The J gene is TRBJ1-5, the V gene TRBV7-2; TRBD1 matches at 8 bases. Germline CDR1 is SGHTA and CDR2 is FQGNSA. CDR3 length: 15 amino acids. V was pared by 2 bases and J by 6 bases, with 6 bases of the junction left unmatched. The CDR3 sequence is CASSLQGARSQPQHF. The CDR3 region has the DNA TGTGCCAGCAGCTTACAGGGGGCGCGGAGTCAGCCCCAGCATTTT.

In nucleotides, the CDR3 is TGTGCCAGCAGCTTAATTGGGGGAGGTGGAACAGATACGCAGTATTTT. It translates to CASSLIGGGGTDTQYF. The gene calls are TRBV7-3 and TRBJ2-3; the D gene is possibly TRBD2 (6 bases). From germline, CDR1 is SGHTA and CDR2 FQGTGA. The V end was cut by 1 base, the J end by 3 bases, with 14 bases between. The CDR3 runs 16 residues.

This rearrangement joins TRBV4-1 to TRBJ1-1; D not certain. V lost 4 bases and J lost 2, with 8 bases in between. The CDR3 runs 13 residues. CDR1 and CDR2 from the germline V gene are MGHRA and YSYEKL. The CDR3 is CASSRGLNTEAFF. As DNA, the CDR3 is TGCGCCAGCAGCCGAGGACTAAACACTGAAGCTTTCTTT.

The J gene is TRBJ2-7, the V gene TRBV27; D not certain. Germline loops: CDR1 MNHEY, CDR2 SMNVEV (reference sequence). The V end lost 0 bases, the J end lost 6 bases, and 9 bases lay between the germline ends. This CDR3 spans 13 amino acids. The CDR3 DNA reads TGTGCCAGCAGTTTATCGGCCCCTCTCGAGCAGTACTTC. Translated, it gives CASSLSAPLEQYF.

This rearrangement joins TRBV7-2 to TRBJ1-1; a weak D match, TRBD1 (5 bases). V was pared by 5 bases and J by 2 bases, with 9 bases between. The CDR3 spans 13 residues. Germline V gene sequence: CDR1 SGHTA, CDR2 FQGNSA. DNA of the CDR3: TGTGCCAGCAGCACCGACAGAAACACTGAAGCTTTCTTT. Amino acid sequence: CASSTDRNTEAFF.

The chain links TRBV2 to TRBJ2-7; D uncertain. The CDR3 is made up of 13 amino acids. Per germline, CDR1 SNHLY and CDR2 FYNNEI. V lost 7 bases, J lost 3 bases, and 13 bases lay in between. CDR3: CASMSRIFYEQYF. The DNA of the CDR3 is TGTGCCAGCATGAGCAGGATCTTCTACGAGCAGTACTTC. Based on the CDR3 plus reference TRBV2 and TRBJ2-7, the full variable domain is EPEVTQTPSHQVTQMGQEVILRCVPISNHLYFYWYRQILGQKVEFLVSFYNNEISEKSEIFDDQFSVERPDGSNFTLKIRSTKLEDSAMYFCASMSRIFYEQYFGPGTRLTVT.

This chain uses TRBV19 with TRBJ1-5; D unresolved. This CDR3 comprises 15 residues. Trimming cost V 1 base and J 3 bases, with 10 bases left between them. Germline V gene lookup returns CDR1 LNHDA and CDR2 SQIVND (reference sequence). The CDR3 loop is CASSIVEGYNQPQHF. In DNA, the CDR3 is TGTGCCAGTAGTATAGTAGAGGGATACAATCAGCCCCAGCATTTT. Full variable domain (rest looked up from reference TRBV19 and TRBJ1-5): DGGITQSPKYLFRKEGQNVTLSCEQNLNHDAMYWYRQDPGQGLRLIYYSQIVNDFQKGDIAEGYSVSREKKESFPLTVTSAQKNPTAFYLCASSIVEGYNQPQHFGDGTRLSIL.

The CDR3 region is CASSYGPGQNKETQYF. As DNA, the CDR3 is TGTGCCAGCAGTTATGGTCCGGGACAGAATAAAGAGACCCAGTACTTC. This rearrangement joins TRBV6-5 to TRBJ2-5; 7 bases agree with TRBD1. Trimming removed 3 bases from V and 3 bases from J; junction bases left unmatched: 10. The CDR3 contains 16 residues. Germline V gene sequence: CDR1 MNHEY, CDR2 SVGAGI.

The gene calls are TRBV28 and TRBJ1-2; TRBD1 matches 9 bases. CDR1 is MDHEN and CDR2 is SYDVKM in the germline V gene. This CDR3 is built from 16 residues. Unmatched junction bases numbered 11, after V lost 5 bases and J lost 4 bases. CDR3 nucleotides: TGTGCCAGCAGTCCGCCCGGGACAGGGTTTACCTATGGCTACACCTTC. Translated, it gives CASSPPGTGFTYGYTF.

This rearrangement joins TRBV29-1 to TRBJ1-1; D uncertain. The germline CDR1 and CDR2 sequences are SQVTM and ANQGSEA. The CDR3 loop spans 13 amino acids. V was clipped by 2 bases and J by 4 bases, with 11 bases between them. CDR3 sequence: CSVETGKATEAFF. CDR3 nucleotide sequence: TGCAGCGTTGAAACCGGGAAGGCCACTGAAGCTTTCTTT. Variable domain in full (rest from reference TRBV29-1 and TRBJ1-1): SAVISQKPSRDICQRGTSLTIQCQVDSQVTMMFWYRQQPGQSLTLIATANQGSEATYESGFVIDKFPISRPNLTFSTLTVSNMSPEDSSIYLCSVETGKATEAFFGQGTRLTVV.

This chain joins TRBV7-6 and TRBJ2-3, with 7 positions matching TRBD2. The CDR3 loop spans 17 amino acids. Trimming took 4 bases from V and 4 from J; bases not matched to a gene: 14. CDR1 and CDR2 from the germline V gene are SGHVS and FNYEAQ. CDR3 DNA: TGTGCCAGCAGCTCTCCGATGACTAGCCGTAATCCAGATACGCAGTATTTT. Translation gives CASSSPMTSRNPDTQYF. The variable domain in full, completed from reference TRBV7-6 and TRBJ2-3, reads GAGVSQSPRYKVTKRGQDVALRCDPISGHVSLYWYRQALGQGPEFLTYFNYEAQQDKSGLPNDRFSAERPEGSISTLTIQRTEQRDSAMYRCASSSPMTSRNPDTQYFGPGTRLTVL.

The chain couples TRBV30 to TRBJ1-2, with unresolved D. This CDR3 spans 11 amino acids. Germline CDR1 reads GTSNPN; CDR2 reads SVGIG (reference sequence). The germline V and J ends were trimmed by 3 bases and 9 bases, with 11 bases remaining between them. The DNA for the CDR3 is TGTGCCTGGAGAGCGGGGTCGAGCTACACCTTC. Amino acid sequence: CAWRAGSSYTF.